The 30 T cell receptor beta chains in this list originate from one sample, sequenced in a study of regulatory T cells in long-lasting Graves disease. Noted time point: newly diagnosed GD, antithyroid drugs for less than 3 months. TCR sequences were obtained from RNA taken from PBMCs. Arm-PCR of CDR3 regions and iRepertoire HTBI primers were the basis on which TCR beta libraries were built. TCRdb used MiXCR to reprocess the multiplex PCR reads, holding one entry per CDR3 protein. The sample yields about 440,000 distinct CDR3 sequences, less than 20% seen once. The same data also went into a second study, on T cells in Graves' hyperthyroidism and ophthalmopathy.

The sample in question was peripheral blood mononuclear cells (PBMCs), obtained at new diagnosis, from a patient treated with antithyroid drugs. These receptors were taken from a woman younger than 30 with Graves disease.

In this sample, this clonotype turned up many times. The chain uses TRBV7-2 and TRBJ2-2; 11 bases agree with TRBD2. Germline V gives CDR1 SGHTA, CDR2 FQGNSA. The V gene end was trimmed by 5 bases and the J gene end by 0 bases; junction bases not matched to a gene: 8. The CDR3 sequence is 18 residues long. The CDR3 region has the DNA TGTGCCAGCAGCCGATATAGCGGGAGGGCCGCGAACACCGGGGAGCTGTTTTTT. This sequence encodes CASSRYSGRAANTGELFF.

This clonotype has ten or more counts. The junction does not match germline at one end; this may be a read error. J is TRBJ2-7 and V is TRBV3-1; a weak D match, TRBD1 (6 bases). This CDR3 region has 14 residues. Looked up from germline, CDR1 is LGHDT and CDR2 is YNNKEL (reference sequence). CDR3 sequence: CASTQVAGEGEQYF. The DNA for the CDR3 is TGTGCCAGCACCCAAGTGGCAGGGGAAGGCGAGCAGTACTTC.

The CDR3 protein is CASSWDSSLVGELFF. In nucleotides, the CDR3 is TGTGCCAGCAGCTGGGACTCCAGTTTGGTCGGGGAGCTGTTTTTT. This chain links TRBV5-6 with TRBJ2-2; D might be TRBD2 (6 bases). Germline lookup yields CDR1 SGHDT and CDR2 YYEEEE. Trimming cost V 3 bases and J 7 bases, with 16 bases left between them. There are 15 residues in the CDR3.

Many counts were recorded for this clonotype. V and J are TRBV5-1 and TRBJ2-1; 9 bases are a match to TRBD2. Trimming took 0 bases from V and 9 from J; bases not matched to a gene: 7. The CDR3 totals 15 residues. Germline CDR1 and CDR2: SGHRS and YFSETQ. Here the CDR3 DNA reads TGCGCCAGCAGCTTGGGGCTAGCGGGAATTGTTGAGCAGTTCTTC. As protein: CASSLGLAGIVEQFF.

The V gene is TRBV2, the J gene TRBJ1-5; 7 bases align to TRBD1. CDR1 is SNHLY and CDR2 is FYNNEI in the germline V gene. V was clipped by 8 bases and J by 2 bases; unmatched bases: 6. CDR3 length: 14 amino acids. The CDR3 loop is CASGRQGRNQPQHF. The CDR3 DNA reads TGTGCCAGCGGCCGACAGGGTCGCAATCAGCCCCAGCATTTT.

As concerns this clonotype: A much larger clone lies one base from this, so it may be a read error. The rearrangement joins TRBV13 to TRBJ2-7; D is perhaps TRBD2 (6 bases). The germline V gene has CDR1 PRHDT and CDR2 FYEKMQ (reference sequence). The V end lost 4 bases, the J end lost 2 bases, and 12 bases lay between the germline ends. The CDR3 contains 14 residues. CDR3 loop: CASSSSRGTYEQYF. The CDR3, as DNA: TGTGCCAGCAGCTCATCCCGGGGGACCTACGAGCAGTACTTC.

This clonotype was recorded many times. This sequence joins TRBV28 and TRBJ2-7; a weak D match, TRBD2 (6 bases). Germline CDR1 reads MDHEN; CDR2 reads SYDVKM. The CDR3 consists of 13 residues. V was cut by 8 bases and J by 1 base, with 12 bases left in between. The CDR3 DNA is TGTGCCAGCGCGGGATGGGGTTCCTACGAGCAGTACTTC. It yields the protein CASAGWGSYEQYF.

The rearrangement links TRBV6-1 to TRBJ2-7; 7 bases align to TRBD1. The length of the CDR3 is 13 residues. V trimming: 6 bases; J trimming: 6 bases; junction bases outside the gene matches: 8. Germline V lookup: CDR1 MNHNS, CDR2 SASEGT. The DNA for the CDR3 is TGTGCCAGCAGCCCCGTGTCAGGGGGCGAGCAGTACTTC. Translated: CASSPVSGGEQYF.

This clonotype was observed a few times. V usage is TRBV28 and J usage is TRBJ2-6; 8 bases align to TRBD2. After removal of 5 bases from V and 2 bases from J, the junction contained 11 bases not matched to a gene. The CDR3 runs 18 residues. Germline lookup yields CDR1 MDHEN and CDR2 SYDVKM. The CDR3 coding sequence is TGTGCCAGCAGTCCACCAACGGGGGGGCTGGCTGGGGCCAACGTCCTGACTTTC. It codes for CASSPPTGGLAGANVLTF.

This clonotype was picked up many times. This chain uses TRBV5-1 with TRBJ2-1, with no clear D. The CDR3 spans 14 residues. CDR1 and CDR2 (germline): SGHRS, YFSETQ. Trimming shortened V by 0 bases and J by 6 bases, and 10 bases separated the two germline ends. CDR3 residues: CASSLVATGNEQFF. CDR3 coding DNA: TGCGCCAGCAGCTTGGTCGCTACCGGCAATGAGCAGTTCTTC.

Many counts were recorded for this clonotype. This chain links TRBV2 with TRBJ2-7; 7 bases line up with TRBD2. Trimming took 6 bases from V and 0 from J; bases not matched to a gene: 5. Germline CDR1 SNHLY, CDR2 FYNNEI. The CDR3 has 14 residues. CDR3 nucleotide sequence: TGTGCCAGCAGCTTTAGGGACTACTCCTACGAGCAGTACTTC. Its translation: CASSFRDYSYEQYF.

This clonotype has ten or more counts. The J gene is TRBJ1-1, the V gene TRBV4-1, with D maybe TRBD1 (5 bases). The CDR3 loop spans 14 amino acids. The ends were cut back, 1 base at V and 4 bases at J, with 10 bases in the middle. The germline V gene encodes CDR1 MGHRA and CDR2 YSYEKL. CDR3 nucleotide sequence: TGCGCCAGCAGCCAAGCAGGGAGCTCCACTGAAGCTTTCTTT. Protein: CASSQAGSSTEAFF.

This clonotype was seen ten or more times. This sequence joins TRBV6-1 and TRBJ1-1, with D tentatively TRBD1 (6 bases). The germline V gene encodes CDR1 MNHNS and CDR2 SASEGT. This CDR3 contains 14 residues. V was trimmed by 6 bases and J by 3 bases, leaving 14 bases between them. The CDR3 DNA follows: TGTGCCAGCAGCCAGGGGTTAGGGGACACTGAAGCTTTCTTT. It is translated as CASSQGLGDTEAFF.

This clonotype was seen a few times. The CDR3 spells CSATPRALGGTQYF. Here the CDR3 DNA reads TGCAGTGCCACCCCGAGGGCCCTCGGGGGTACGCAGTATTTT. The J gene is TRBJ2-3, the V gene TRBV20-1, with D perhaps matching TRBD2 (6 bases). This CDR3 is built from 14 residues. CDR1 is DFQATT, CDR2 SNEGSKA, per germline (reference sequence). Trimming pared 6 bases from V and 8 bases from J, leaving 21 bases between.

This clonotype occurred many times. At one end the junction does not follow the germline gene, possibly because of a read error. The chain couples TRBV27 to TRBJ2-1, with 10 bases aligning to TRBD2. The CDR3 has 17 residues. Germline-derived CDR1 and CDR2 are MNHEY and SMNVEV (reference sequence). The CDR3 DNA reads as TGCGCCAGCAGTCCGGCTAGCGGGAGTTCGAGTGGGAATGAGCAGTTCTTC. This codes for CASSPASGSSSGNEQFF.

V is TRBV5-1 and J is TRBJ2-1; 13 nucleotides agree with TRBD2. There are 16 residues in the CDR3. Germline CDR1 SGHRS, CDR2 YFSETQ. Unmatched junction bases numbered 6, after V lost 7 bases and J lost 2 bases. The CDR3 region has the DNA TGCGCCAGCGGACGACTAGCGGGAGGAACCTACAATGAGCAGTTCTTC. Its translation is CASGRLAGGTYNEQFF.

Points on this clonotype: This may be a read error: a much more frequent sequence differs by one nucleotide. Here the CDR3 DNA reads TGTGCCAGCTCAAATGGGGCAGACCATTCCTACGAGCAGTACTTC. It is translated as CASSNGADHSYEQYF. The V call is TRBV18, the J call TRBJ2-7; D perhaps matches TRBD1 (5 bases). The CDR3 contains 15 residues. Germline V lookup: CDR1 KGHSH, CDR2 LQKENI. The germline V and J ends were trimmed by 5 bases and 1 base, with 15 bases remaining between them. The whole variable domain, remainder taken from reference TRBV18 and TRBJ2-7, is NAGVMQNPRHLVRRRGQEARLRCSPMKGHSHVYWYRQLPEEGLKFMVYLQKENIIDESGMPKERFSAEFPKEGPSILRIQQVVRGDSAAYFCASSNGADHSYEQYFGPGTRLTVT.

V is TRBV27 and J is TRBJ2-7; 10 bases match TRBD1. The CDR3 totals 15 residues. Germline CDR1 reads MNHEY; CDR2 reads SMNVEV (reference sequence). The V segment lost 6 bases and the J segment 2 bases; nucleotides outside the gene matches: 7. CDR3 DNA: TGTGCCAGCAGCCCTGGGACAGGGGCTCCCTACGAGCAGTACTTC. Translated, it gives CASSPGTGAPYEQYF.

J is TRBJ1-2 and V is TRBV20-1, with D maybe TRBD1 (5 bases). The CDR3 has 12 residues. Between the trimmed V and J ends, which lost 1 base and 6 bases, there was a span of 9 bases. The V gene's germline CDR1 is DFQATT and CDR2 SNEGSKA (reference sequence). Here the CDR3 DNA reads TGCAGTGCTAGAGTCAGGGACGATGGCTACACCTTC. It translates to CSARVRDDGYTF.

The CDR3: CASSALAGTHEQFF. The CDR3 DNA is TGTGCCAGCAGTGCGTTAGCGGGTACGCATGAGCAGTTCTTC. J is TRBJ2-1 and V is TRBV25-1; 7 positions match TRBD2. Trimming at V came to 4 bases and at J to 8 bases, leaving 8 bases not matched to a gene. The CDR3 has 14 residues. Germline V lookup: CDR1 MGHDK, CDR2 SYGVNS.

The rearrangement joins TRBV5-4 to TRBJ2-3; the match to TRBD2 covers 7 bases. CDR3 length: 14 residues. V was clipped by 4 bases and J by 2 bases; unmatched bases: 4. Germline CDR1 is SGHNT and CDR2 is YYREEE (reference sequence). CDR3 amino acids: CASSTTSFTDTQYF. The CDR3 DNA reads TGTGCCAGCAGCACGACTAGCTTCACAGATACGCAGTATTTT.

This clonotype was observed many times. The genes are TRBV28 and TRBJ1-5, with no clear D. V dropped 8 bases and J dropped 2 bases, with 13 bases sitting between them. This CDR3 has 14 amino acids. Germline CDR1 is MDHEN and CDR2 is SYDVKM. The CDR3 DNA reads as TGTGCCAGCCTCCCTGGATGGCGCAATCAGCCCCAGCATTTT. Translation: CASLPGWRNQPQHF.

This clonotype has at least ten counts. CDR3 sequence reads: CASSRIRTGSTDTQYF. CDR3 sequence (DNA): TGTGCCAGCAGCCGCATACGGACAGGTTCCACAGATACGCAGTATTTT. The chain is built from TRBV12-3 or TRBV12-4 and TRBJ2-3, with 7 bases that match TRBD1. V trimming: 6 bases; J trimming: 2 bases; junction bases outside the gene matches: 11. This CDR3 is 16 amino acids long.

This clonotype came up many times. This chain links TRBV9 with TRBJ1-1; weak D call: TRBD1 (5 bases). Between the trimmed V and J ends, which lost 4 bases and 3 bases, there was a span of 16 bases. In germline, CDR1 is SGDLS, CDR2 YYNGEE. The CDR3 is 15 amino acids. The DNA of the CDR3 is TGTGCCAGCAGCAAGACTACCGGGACTTACACTGAAGCTTTCTTT. It translates to CASSKTTGTYTEAFF.

Turning to this clonotype: A far larger clone is a single base away, which makes a read error likely. Here the CDR3 reads CASSFGSSIGSYEQFF. In DNA form, the CDR3 reads TGTGCCAGCAGTTTCGGGTCAAGTATAGGGTCCTACGAGCAGTTCTTC. V is TRBV28 and J is TRBJ2-1, with D uncertain. V lost 3 bases and J 10 bases, leaving 22 bases between the germline ends. The CDR3 loop spans 16 amino acids. CDR1 MDHEN and CDR2 SYDVKM come from the germline V gene.

This clonotype occurred many times. The J gene is TRBJ2-5, the V gene TRBV11-2; D might be TRBD2 (5 bases). V shed 1 base and J shed 1 base, with 10 bases lying between them. The CDR3 runs 15 residues. Per the germline V gene, CDR1 is SGHAT and CDR2 is FQNNGV. CDR3 sequence reads: CASSLAGSPQETQYF. The CDR3 region has the DNA TGTGCCAGCAGCTTAGCGGGATCCCCCCAAGAGACCCAGTACTTC.

The rearrangement joins TRBV4-1 to TRBJ2-7; possibly TRBD2 for D (8 bases). Germline V gives CDR1 MGHRA, CDR2 YSYEKL. The CDR3 spans 18 residues. Trimming removed 2 bases from V and 6 bases from J, with 26 bases in between. CDR3 in amino acids: CASSQRDRPGLGGFEQYF. CDR3 sequence (DNA): TGCGCCAGCAGCCAAAGGGACAGACCGGGACTAGGCGGGTTCGAGCAGTACTTC.

This clonotype was seen many times. The CDR3 region has the DNA TGTGCCACCCTCAGGGGGCGCGAGAGGGATACGCAGTATTTT. Its translation is CATLRGRERDTQYF. The chain employs TRBV12-3 or TRBV12-4 and TRBJ2-3, with 8 bases that match TRBD1. The CDR3 sequence is 14 residues long. With 10 bases clipped from V and 6 bases from J, the junction kept 12 bases outside the gene matches.

This clonotype was recorded many times. V usage is TRBV20-1 and J usage is TRBJ2-7; D gene unclear. Germline V gives CDR1 DFQATT, CDR2 SNEGSKA (reference sequence). V was trimmed by 6 bases and J by 2 bases, leaving 8 bases between them. The CDR3 totals 11 residues. CDR3 region: CSASAAYEQYF. The CDR3 DNA reads TGCAGTGCCTCCGCGGCCTACGAGCAGTACTTC.

This clonotype was found many times. The V and J genes are TRBV7-6 and TRBJ2-1; 8 bases are shared with TRBD2. The assigned J gene may be wrong: the sequence end matches TRBJ2-5 better. The germline CDR1 and CDR2 sequences are SGHVS and FNYEAQ. The CDR3 has 14 amino acids. The CDR3: CASSLSSGGGTQYF. DNA for the CDR3: TGTGCCAGCAGCTTGAGCAGCGGGGGAGGGACCCAGTACTTC.